Given below is one T cell receptor (beta chain) in context. This CDR3 has 13 amino acids. The germline V gene encodes CDR1 SGHRS and CDR2 YFSETQ. Trimming took 4 bases from V and 2 from J, leaving 7 bases between them. The data were taken from a study of OX40 agonist ivuxolimab in advanced cancers. Profiling relied on immunoSEQ multiplex PCR, and the TCRdb table lists in-frame clones only, not all of them. Here the sample spans 43,000 or so clones, 86% being singletons. The starting material was CD4+ or CD8+ T cells sorted from blood, obtained in a trial of the OX40 agonist ivuxolimab. This receptor was identified in an adult with an advanced solid tumor such as melanoma, head and neck, liver or kidney cancer. The chain recombines TRBV5-1 with TRBJ1-3; D ambiguous. In nucleotides, the CDR3 is TGCGCCAGCAGCCCATCCGCTGGAAACACCATATATTTT. Amino acid sequence: CASSPSAGNTIYF.